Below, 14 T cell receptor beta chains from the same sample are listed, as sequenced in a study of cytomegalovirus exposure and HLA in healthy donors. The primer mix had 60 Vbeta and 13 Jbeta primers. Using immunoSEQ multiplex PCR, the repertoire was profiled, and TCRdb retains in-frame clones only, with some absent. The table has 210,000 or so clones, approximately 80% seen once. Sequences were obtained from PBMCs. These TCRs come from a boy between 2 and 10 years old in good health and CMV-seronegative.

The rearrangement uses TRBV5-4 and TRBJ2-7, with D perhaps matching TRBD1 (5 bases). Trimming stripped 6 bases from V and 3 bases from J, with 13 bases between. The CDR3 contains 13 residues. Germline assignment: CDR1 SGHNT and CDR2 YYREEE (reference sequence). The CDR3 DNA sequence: TGTGCCAGCACCATATGGGGCGACTACGAGCAGTACTTC. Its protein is CASTIWGDYEQYF. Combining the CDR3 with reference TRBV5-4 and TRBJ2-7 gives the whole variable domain ETGVTQSPTHLIKTRGQQVTLRCSSQSGHNTVSWYQQALGQGPQFIFQYYREEENGRGNFPPRFSGLQFPNYSSELNVNALELDDSALYLCASTIWGDYEQYFGPGTRLTVT.

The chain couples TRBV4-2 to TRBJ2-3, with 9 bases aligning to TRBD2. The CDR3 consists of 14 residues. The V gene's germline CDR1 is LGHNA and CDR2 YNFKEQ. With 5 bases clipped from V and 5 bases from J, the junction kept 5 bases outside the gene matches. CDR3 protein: CASSSGLAEDTQYF. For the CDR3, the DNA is TGTGCCAGCAGCTCGGGACTAGCTGAAGATACGCAGTATTTT.

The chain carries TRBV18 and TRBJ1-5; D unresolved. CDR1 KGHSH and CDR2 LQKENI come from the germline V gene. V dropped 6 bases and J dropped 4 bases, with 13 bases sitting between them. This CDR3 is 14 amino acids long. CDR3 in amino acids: CASSPRRGNQPQHF. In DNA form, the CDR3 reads TGTGCCAGCTCGCCCCGTCGAGGGAATCAGCCCCAGCATTTT.

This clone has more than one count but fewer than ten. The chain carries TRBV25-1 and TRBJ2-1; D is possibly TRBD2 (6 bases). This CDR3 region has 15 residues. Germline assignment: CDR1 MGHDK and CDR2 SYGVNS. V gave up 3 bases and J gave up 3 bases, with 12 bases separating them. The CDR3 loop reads CASSEGRINYNEQFF. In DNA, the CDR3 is TGTGCCAGCAGTGAGGGGAGGATAAACTACAATGAGCAGTTCTTC.

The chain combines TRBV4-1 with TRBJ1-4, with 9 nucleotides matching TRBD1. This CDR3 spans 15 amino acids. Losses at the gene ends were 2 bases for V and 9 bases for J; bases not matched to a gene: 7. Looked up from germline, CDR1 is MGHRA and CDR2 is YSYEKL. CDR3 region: CASSQPGQGRKKLFF. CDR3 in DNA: TGCGCCAGCAGCCAACCGGGACAGGGTAGGAAAAAACTGTTTTTT.

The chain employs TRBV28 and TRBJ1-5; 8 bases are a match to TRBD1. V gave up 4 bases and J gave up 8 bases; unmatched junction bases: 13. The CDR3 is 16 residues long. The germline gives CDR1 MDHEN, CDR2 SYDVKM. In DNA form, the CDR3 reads TGTGCCAGCAGTTCCAAAAACGGACAGGGAATCAAGCCCCAGCATTTT. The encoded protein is CASSSKNGQGIKPQHF.

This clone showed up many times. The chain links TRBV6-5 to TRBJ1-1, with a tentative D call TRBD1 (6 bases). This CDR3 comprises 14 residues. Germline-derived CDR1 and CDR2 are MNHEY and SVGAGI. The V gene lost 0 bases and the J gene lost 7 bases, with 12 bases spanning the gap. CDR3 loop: CASSYSRTALEAFF. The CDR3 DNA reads TGTGCCAGCAGTTACTCGAGGACAGCACTTGAAGCTTTCTTT.

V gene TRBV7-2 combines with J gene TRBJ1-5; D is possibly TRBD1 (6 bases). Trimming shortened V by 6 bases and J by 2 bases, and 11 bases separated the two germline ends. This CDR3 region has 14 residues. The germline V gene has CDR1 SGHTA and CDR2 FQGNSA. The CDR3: CASRRAGGNQPQHF. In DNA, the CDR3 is TGTGCCAGCAGAAGAGCAGGGGGCAATCAGCCCCAGCATTTT.

CDR3 in DNA: TGTGCCAGCAGTGAACAGGGGCAAACCTACGAGCAGTACTTC. It yields the protein CASSEQGQTYEQYF. The genes are TRBV6-1 and TRBJ2-7, with D possibly matching TRBD1 (6 bases). The CDR3 is 14 residues long. V gave up 2 bases and J gave up 2 bases, with 10 bases separating them. CDR1 is MNHNS, CDR2 SASEGT, per germline.

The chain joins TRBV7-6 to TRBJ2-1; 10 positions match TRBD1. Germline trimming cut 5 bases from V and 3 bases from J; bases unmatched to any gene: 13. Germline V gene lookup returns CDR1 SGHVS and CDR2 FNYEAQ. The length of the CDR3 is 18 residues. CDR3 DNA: TGTGCCAGCAGCCCCCTGGGGGGGGGACAGGGGATCTACAATGAGCAGTTCTTC. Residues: CASSPLGGGQGIYNEQFF.

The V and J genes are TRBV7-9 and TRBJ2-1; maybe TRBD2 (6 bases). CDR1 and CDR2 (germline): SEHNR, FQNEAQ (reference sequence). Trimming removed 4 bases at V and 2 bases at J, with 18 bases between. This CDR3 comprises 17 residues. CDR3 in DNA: TGTGCCAGCAGCTCGACCGTGGGCGGGATAGCCTACAATGAGCAGTTCTTC. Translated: CASSSTVGGIAYNEQFF.

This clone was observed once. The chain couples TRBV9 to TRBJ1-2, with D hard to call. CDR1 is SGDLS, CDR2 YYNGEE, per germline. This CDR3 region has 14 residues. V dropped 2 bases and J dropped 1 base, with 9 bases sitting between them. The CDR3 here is CASSVSGGNYGYTF. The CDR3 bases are TGTGCCAGCAGCGTTAGCGGAGGTAACTATGGCTACACCTTC.

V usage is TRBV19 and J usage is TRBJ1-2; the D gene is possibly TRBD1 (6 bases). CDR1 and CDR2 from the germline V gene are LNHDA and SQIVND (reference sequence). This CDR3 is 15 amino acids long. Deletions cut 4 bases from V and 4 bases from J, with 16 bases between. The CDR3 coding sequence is TGTGCCAGTAGTACCATTCAGGGGAAGGCCTATGGCTACACCTTC. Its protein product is CASSTIQGKAYGYTF.

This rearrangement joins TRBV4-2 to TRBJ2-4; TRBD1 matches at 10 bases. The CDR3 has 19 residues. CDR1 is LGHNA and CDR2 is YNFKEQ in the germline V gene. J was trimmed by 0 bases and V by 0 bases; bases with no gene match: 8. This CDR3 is CASSQDRDRGPLAKNIQYF. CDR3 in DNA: TGTGCCAGCAGCCAAGATAGGGACAGGGGACCTTTAGCCAAAAACATTCAGTACTTC.